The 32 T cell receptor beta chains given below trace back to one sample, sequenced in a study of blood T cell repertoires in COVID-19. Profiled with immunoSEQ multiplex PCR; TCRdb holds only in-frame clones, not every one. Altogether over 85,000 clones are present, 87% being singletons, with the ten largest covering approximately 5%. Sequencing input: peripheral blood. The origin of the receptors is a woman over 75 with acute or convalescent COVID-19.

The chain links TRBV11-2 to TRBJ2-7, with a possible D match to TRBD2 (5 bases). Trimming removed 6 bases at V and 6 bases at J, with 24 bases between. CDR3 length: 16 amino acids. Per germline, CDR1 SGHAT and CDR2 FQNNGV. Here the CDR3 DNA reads TGTGCCAGCAGTTCACCCCTGACCTCTGAGGGAGCCGAGCAGTACTTC. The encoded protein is CASSSPLTSEGAEQYF.

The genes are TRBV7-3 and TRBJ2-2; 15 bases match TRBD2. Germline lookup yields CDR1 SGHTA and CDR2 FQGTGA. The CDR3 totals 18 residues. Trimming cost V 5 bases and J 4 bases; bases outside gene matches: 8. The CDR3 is CASSPLGTSGGITGELFF. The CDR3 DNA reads TGTGCCAGCAGCCCCCTGGGGACTAGCGGGGGGATCACCGGGGAGCTGTTTTTT.

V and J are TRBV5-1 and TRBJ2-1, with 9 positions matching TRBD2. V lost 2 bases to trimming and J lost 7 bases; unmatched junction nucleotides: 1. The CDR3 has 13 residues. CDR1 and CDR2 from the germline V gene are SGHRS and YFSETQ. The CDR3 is CASSFLAGNEQFF. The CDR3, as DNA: TGCGCCAGCAGCTTCCTAGCGGGGAATGAGCAGTTCTTC.

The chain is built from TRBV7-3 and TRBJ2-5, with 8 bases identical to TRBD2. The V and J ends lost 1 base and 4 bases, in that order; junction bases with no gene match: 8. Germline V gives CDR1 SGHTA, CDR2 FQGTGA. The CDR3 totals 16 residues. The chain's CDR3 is CASSLRAGGPVETQYF. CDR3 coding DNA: TGTGCCAGCAGCTTAAGGGCGGGGGGACCAGTAGAGACCCAGTACTTC.

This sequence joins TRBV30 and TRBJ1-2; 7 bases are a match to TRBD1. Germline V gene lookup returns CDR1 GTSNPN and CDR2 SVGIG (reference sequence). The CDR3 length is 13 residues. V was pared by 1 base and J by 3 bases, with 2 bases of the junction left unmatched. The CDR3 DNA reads TGTGCCTGGAGTGCAGACAGGGACTATGGCTACACCTTC. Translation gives CAWSADRDYGYTF.

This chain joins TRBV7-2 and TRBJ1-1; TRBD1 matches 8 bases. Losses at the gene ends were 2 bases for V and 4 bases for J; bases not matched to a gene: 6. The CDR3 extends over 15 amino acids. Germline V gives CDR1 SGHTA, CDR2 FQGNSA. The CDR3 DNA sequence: TGTGCCAGCAGCTTAACTGACAGGGGAGCCACTGAAGCTTTCTTT. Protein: CASSLTDRGATEAFF.

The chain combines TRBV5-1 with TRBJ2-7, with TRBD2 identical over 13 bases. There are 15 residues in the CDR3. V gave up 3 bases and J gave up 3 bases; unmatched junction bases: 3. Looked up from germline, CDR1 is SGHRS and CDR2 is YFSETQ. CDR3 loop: CASSSGLAGVYEQYF. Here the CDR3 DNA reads TGCGCCAGCAGCTCCGGACTAGCGGGAGTCTACGAGCAGTACTTC.

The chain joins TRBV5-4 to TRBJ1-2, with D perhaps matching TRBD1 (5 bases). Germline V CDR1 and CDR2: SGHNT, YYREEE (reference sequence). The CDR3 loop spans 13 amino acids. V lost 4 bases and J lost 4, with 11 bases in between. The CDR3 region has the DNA TGTGCCAGCAGCCCGGACAAGAGCTATGGCTACACCTTC. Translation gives CASSPDKSYGYTF.

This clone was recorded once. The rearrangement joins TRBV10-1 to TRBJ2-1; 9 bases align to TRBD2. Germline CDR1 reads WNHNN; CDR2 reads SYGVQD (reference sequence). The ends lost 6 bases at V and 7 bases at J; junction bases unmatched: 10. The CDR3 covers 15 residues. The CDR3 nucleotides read TGCGCCAGCAGCGATAGCGGGAGTATGGGAAATGAGCAGTTCTTC. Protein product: CASSDSGSMGNEQFF.

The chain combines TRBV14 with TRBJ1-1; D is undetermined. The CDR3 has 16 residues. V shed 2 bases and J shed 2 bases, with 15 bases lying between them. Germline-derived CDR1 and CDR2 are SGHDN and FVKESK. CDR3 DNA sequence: TGTGCCAGCAGCCAACGTTATCCGGGAAGTAACACTGAAGCTTTCTTT. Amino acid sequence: CASSQRYPGSNTEAFF.

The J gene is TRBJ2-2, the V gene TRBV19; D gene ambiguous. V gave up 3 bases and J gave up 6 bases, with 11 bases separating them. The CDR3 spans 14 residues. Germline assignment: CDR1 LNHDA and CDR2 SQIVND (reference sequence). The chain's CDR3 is CASSILTQAGELFF. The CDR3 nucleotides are TGTGCCAGTAGTATCCTAACTCAGGCCGGGGAGCTGTTTTTT.

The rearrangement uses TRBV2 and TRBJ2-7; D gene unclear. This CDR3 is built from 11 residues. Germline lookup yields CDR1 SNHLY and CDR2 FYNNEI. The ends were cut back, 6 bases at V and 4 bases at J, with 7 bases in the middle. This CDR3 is CASSATYEQYF. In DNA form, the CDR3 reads TGTGCCAGCAGCGCAACTTACGAGCAGTACTTC.

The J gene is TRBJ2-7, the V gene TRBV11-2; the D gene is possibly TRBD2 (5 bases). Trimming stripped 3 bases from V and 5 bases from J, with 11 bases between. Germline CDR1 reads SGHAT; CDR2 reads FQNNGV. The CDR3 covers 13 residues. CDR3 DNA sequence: TGTGCCAGCAGCTTTCCCGGGATCGACGAGCAGTACTTC. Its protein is CASSFPGIDEQYF.

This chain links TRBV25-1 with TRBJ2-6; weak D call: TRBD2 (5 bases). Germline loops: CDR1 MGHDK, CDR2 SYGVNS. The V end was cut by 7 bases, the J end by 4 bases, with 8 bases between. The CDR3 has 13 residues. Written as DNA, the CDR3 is TGTGCCAGCATAGCGTCCGGGGCCAACGTCCTGACTTTC. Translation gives CASIASGANVLTF.

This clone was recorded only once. The CDR3 DNA reads TGCGCCAGCAGCTTGGGACTAGCGGGGCGGGAGACCCAGTACTTC. Translated, it gives CASSLGLAGRETQYF. J is TRBJ2-5 and V is TRBV5-1; 11 bases agree with TRBD2. V shed 0 bases, J shed 5 bases, and the junction held 3 bases outside the gene matches. This CDR3 is 15 amino acids long. The germline CDR1 and CDR2 sequences are SGHRS and YFSETQ.

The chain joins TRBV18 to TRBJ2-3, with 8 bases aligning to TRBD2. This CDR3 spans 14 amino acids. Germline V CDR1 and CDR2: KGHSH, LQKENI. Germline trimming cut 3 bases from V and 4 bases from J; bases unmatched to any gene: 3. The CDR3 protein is CASSPNGGADTQYF. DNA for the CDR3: TGTGCCAGCTCACCGAACGGGGGGGCAGATACGCAGTATTTT.

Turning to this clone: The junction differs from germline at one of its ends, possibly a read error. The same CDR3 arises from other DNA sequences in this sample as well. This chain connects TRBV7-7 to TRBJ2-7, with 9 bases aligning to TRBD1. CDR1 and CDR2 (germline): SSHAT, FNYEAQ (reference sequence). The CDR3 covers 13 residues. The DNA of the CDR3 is TGTGCTAGCAGCCCGGACAGGGGAAGCGAGCAGTACTTC. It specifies CASSPDRGSEQYF.

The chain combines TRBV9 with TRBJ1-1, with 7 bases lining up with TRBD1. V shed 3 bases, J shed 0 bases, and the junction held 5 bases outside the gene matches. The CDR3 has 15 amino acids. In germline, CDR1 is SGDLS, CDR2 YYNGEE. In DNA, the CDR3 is TGTGCCAGCAGCGGTAAGGGGGCCTTGAACACTGAAGCTTTCTTT. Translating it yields CASSGKGALNTEAFF.

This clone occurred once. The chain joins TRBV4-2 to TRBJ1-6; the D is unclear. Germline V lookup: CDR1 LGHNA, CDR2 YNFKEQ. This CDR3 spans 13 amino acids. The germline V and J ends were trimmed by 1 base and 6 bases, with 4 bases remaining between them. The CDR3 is CASSQGGNSPLHF. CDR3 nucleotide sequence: TGTGCCAGCAGCCAAGGAGGTAATTCACCCCTCCACTTT.

The CDR3: CASSQEDRGYTDTQYF. For the CDR3, the DNA is TGTGCCAGCAGCCAGGAAGACAGGGGGTATACAGATACGCAGTATTTT. V usage is TRBV3-1 (or the pseudogene TRBV3-2) and J usage is TRBJ2-3; 9 nucleotides line up with TRBD1. V dropped 3 bases and J dropped 3; count of bases not matched to a gene: 7. CDR3 size: 16 residues. Germline V gene data show CDR1 as LGHDT and CDR2 as YNNKEL (reference sequence).

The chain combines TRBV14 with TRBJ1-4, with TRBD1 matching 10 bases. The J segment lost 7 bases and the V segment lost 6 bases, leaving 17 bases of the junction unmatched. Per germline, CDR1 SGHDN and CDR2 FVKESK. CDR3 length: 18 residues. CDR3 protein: CASSLSGTGVLGGEKLFF. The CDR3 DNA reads TGTGCCAGCAGTCTTTCCGGGACAGGGGTCTTAGGTGGTGAAAAACTGTTTTTT.

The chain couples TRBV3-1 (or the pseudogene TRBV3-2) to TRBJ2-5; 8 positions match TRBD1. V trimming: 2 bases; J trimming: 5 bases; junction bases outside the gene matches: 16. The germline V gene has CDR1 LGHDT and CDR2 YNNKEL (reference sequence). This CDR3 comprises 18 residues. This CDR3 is CASSQTPWDRSSGETQYF. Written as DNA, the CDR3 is TGTGCCAGCAGCCAAACTCCCTGGGACAGGAGTTCGGGGGAGACCCAGTACTTC.

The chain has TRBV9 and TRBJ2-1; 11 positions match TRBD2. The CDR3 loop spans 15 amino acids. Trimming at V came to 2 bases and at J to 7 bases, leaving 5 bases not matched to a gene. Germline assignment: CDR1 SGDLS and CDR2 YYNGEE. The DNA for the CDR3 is TGTGCCAGCAGCGTCATGGGACTAGCGGCGAATGAGCAGTTCTTC. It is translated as CASSVMGLAANEQFF.

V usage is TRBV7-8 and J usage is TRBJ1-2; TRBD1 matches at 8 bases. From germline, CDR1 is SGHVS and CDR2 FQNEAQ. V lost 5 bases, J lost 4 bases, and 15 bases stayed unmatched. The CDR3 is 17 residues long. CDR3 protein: CASSPRKGTGDVYGYTF. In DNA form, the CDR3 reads TGTGCCAGCAGCCCCAGAAAAGGGACAGGAGACGTCTATGGCTACACCTTC.

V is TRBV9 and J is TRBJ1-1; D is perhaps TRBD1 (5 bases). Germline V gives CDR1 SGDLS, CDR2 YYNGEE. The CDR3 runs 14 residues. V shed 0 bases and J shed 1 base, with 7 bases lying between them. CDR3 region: CASSVGTSNTEAFF. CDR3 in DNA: TGTGCCAGCAGCGTAGGGACATCGAACACTGAAGCTTTCTTT.

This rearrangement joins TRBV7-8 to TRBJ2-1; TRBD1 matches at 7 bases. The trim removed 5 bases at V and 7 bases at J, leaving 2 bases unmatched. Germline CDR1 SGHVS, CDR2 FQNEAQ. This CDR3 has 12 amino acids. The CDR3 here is CASSLQGNEQFF. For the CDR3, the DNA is TGTGCCAGCAGCCTACAGGGGAATGAGCAGTTCTTC. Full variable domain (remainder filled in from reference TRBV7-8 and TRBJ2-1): GAGVSQSPRYKVAKRGQDVALRCDPISGHVSLFWYQQALGQGPEFLTYFQNEAQLDKSGLPSDRFFAERPEGSVSTLKIQRTQQEDSAVYLCASSLQGNEQFFGPGTRLTVL.

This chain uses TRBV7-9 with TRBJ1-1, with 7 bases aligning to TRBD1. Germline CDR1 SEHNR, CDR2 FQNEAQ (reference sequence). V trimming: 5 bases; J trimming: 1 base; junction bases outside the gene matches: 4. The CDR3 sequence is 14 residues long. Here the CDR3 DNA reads TGTGCCAGCAGCCCCCGGACAGGGAACACTGAAGCTTTCTTT. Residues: CASSPRTGNTEAFF.

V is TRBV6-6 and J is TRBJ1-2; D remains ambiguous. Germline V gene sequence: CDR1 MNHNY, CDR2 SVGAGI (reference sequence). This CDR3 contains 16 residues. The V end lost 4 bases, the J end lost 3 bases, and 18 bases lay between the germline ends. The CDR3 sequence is CASSWLQSIGDYGYTF. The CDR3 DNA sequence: TGTGCCAGCAGTTGGCTCCAGTCAATCGGGGACTATGGCTACACCTTC.

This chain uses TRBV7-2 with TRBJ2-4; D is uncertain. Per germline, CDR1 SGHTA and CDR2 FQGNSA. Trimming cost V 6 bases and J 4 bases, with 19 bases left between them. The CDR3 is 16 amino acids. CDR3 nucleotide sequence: TGTGCCAGCAGTCCTAGAGAACCCAATGAGAAAAACATTCAGTACTTC. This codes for CASSPREPNEKNIQYF.

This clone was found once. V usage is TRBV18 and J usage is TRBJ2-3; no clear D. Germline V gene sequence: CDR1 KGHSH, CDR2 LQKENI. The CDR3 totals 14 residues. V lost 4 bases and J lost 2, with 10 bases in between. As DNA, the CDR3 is TGTGCCAGCTCACTCAAAATCCCCACAGATACGCAGTATTTT. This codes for CASSLKIPTDTQYF.

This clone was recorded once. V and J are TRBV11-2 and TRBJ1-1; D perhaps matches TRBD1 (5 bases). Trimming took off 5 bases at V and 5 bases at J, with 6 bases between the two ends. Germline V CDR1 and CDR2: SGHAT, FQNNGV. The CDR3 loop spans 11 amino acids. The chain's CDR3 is CASSRQTEAFF. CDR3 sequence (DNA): TGTGCCAGCAGCAGACAGACTGAAGCTTTCTTT.

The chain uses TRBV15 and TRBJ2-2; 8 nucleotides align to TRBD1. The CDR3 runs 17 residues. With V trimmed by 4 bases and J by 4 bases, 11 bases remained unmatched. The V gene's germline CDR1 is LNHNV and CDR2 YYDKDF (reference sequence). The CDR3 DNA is TGTGCCACCAGCAACCCCAGGACAGGGATAGGCACCGGGGAGCTGTTTTTT. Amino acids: CATSNPRTGIGTGELFF.